One sample yielded the 6 T cell receptor beta chains listed below, sequenced in a study of CD8+CD57+ T cells in acquired aplastic anemia. CDR3 and TCR beta VDJ profiling relied on a genomic DNA template. TCRdb ran MiXCR on the reads and lists one entry per CDR3 protein. The profile shows 450,000 to 600,000 distinct CDR3 sequences, about a third of them singletons. It was patients with CD8+CD57+ cell expansion by flow cytometry who were chosen for sequencing. The sequenced sample was sorted CD4+, CD8+, or CD8+CD57+ T cells (not recorded which) from PBMCs. These receptors all stem from a human donor with aplastic anemia.

This clonotype was seen ten or more times. The rearrangement uses TRBV20-1 and TRBJ2-7; 7 bases align to TRBD1. The CDR3 length is 13 residues. Germline loops: CDR1 DFQATT, CDR2 SNEGSKA (reference sequence). The V segment lost 5 bases and the J segment 3 bases; nucleotides outside the gene matches: 7. CDR3 loop: CSAGSDRDYEQYF. The CDR3 DNA reads TGCAGTGCTGGGTCAGACAGGGACTACGAGCAGTACTTC.

This clonotype was seen ten or more times. The gene calls are TRBV5-1 and TRBJ1-2, with D possibly matching TRBD1 (5 bases). This CDR3 comprises 14 residues. The V and J ends lost 1 base and 4 bases respectively, with 11 bases between them. Germline-derived CDR1 and CDR2 are SGHRS and YFSETQ. The CDR3, as DNA: TGCGCCAGCAGCTTGAGGGGCAACAGCTATGGCTACACCTTC. Its protein is CASSLRGNSYGYTF.

This clonotype was seen many times. The gene calls are TRBV7-2 and TRBJ2-5; no clear D. With 1 base removed from V and 5 bases from J, the gap between germline ends came to 11 bases. Germline CDR1 reads SGHTA; CDR2 reads FQGNSA. The CDR3 consists of 14 residues. For the CDR3, the DNA is TGTGCCAGCAGCTTAGTACGACTGGGGGAGACCCAGTACTTC. Protein: CASSLVRLGETQYF.

This clonotype was picked up many times. This rearrangement joins TRBV19 to TRBJ1-5, with D possibly being TRBD1 (5 bases). The V end lost 6 bases, the J end lost 0 bases, and 12 bases lay between the germline ends. Per the germline V gene, CDR1 is LNHDA and CDR2 is SQIVND (reference sequence). This CDR3 is 15 amino acids long. The CDR3 DNA reads TGTGCCAGTAGCACGCGACAGCTTAGCAATCAGCCCCAGCATTTT. Protein: CASSTRQLSNQPQHF.

This clonotype has more than one count but fewer than ten. The gene calls are TRBV12-3 or TRBV12-4 and TRBJ1-2, with 9 bases aligning to TRBD1. CDR3 length equals 13 residues. With 6 bases clipped from V and 4 bases from J, the junction kept 3 bases outside the gene matches. The CDR3 sequence: CASRQGAVYGYTF. DNA of the CDR3: TGTGCCAGCAGACAGGGGGCCGTCTATGGCTACACCTTC.

Concerning this clonotype itself: A much larger clonotype is one base distant, so this may be a read error. The rearrangement uses TRBV11-2 and TRBJ2-3, with 8 bases that match TRBD2. This CDR3 is built from 14 residues. CDR1 and CDR2 from the germline V gene are SGHAT and FQNNGV. V lost 1 base to trimming and J lost 4 bases; unmatched junction nucleotides: 1. CDR3 amino acids: CASSLVTSADTQYF. CDR3 bases: TGTGCCAGCAGCTTAGTGACTAGCGCAGATACGCAGTATTTT.